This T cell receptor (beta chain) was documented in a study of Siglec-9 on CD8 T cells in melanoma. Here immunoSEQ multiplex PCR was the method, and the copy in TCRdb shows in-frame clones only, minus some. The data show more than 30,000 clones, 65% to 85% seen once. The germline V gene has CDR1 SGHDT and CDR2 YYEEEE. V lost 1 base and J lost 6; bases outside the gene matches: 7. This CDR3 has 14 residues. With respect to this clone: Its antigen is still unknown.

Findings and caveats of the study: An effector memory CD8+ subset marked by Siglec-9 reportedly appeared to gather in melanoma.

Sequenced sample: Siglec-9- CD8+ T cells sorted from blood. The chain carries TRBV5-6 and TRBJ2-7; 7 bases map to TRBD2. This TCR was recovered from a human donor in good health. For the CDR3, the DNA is TGTGCCAGCAGCTTGATGGGGGGGAACGGCGAGCAGTACTTC. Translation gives CASSLMGGNGEQYF.